The clone carrying this T cell receptor beta chain was observed a handful of times. The target antigen is unknown. CDR3 size: 15 residues. V shed 3 bases, J shed 5 bases, and the junction held 5 bases outside the gene matches. Germline CDR1 is SGHAT and CDR2 is FQNNGV. This specimen belongs to a study of CD8+ T cells in alopecia areata. Study results and caveats: Higher clonality and more expanded CD8+ clones appeared in lesional than normal scalp.

Extracted from the samples, RNA was reverse transcribed into cDNA to serve as the sequencing template. Repertoires were generated with immunoSEQ multiplex PCR, while TCRdb's copy carries only in-frame clones and drops some. The sample shows 100,000 to 120,000 clones, 55% to 70% of them seen only once. Punch biopsies of lesional scalp, plus peripheral blood, were taken from alopecia areata patients. Both CD4+ and CD8+ T cells were separated by sorting PBMCs. This receptor was taken from a human donor with alopecia areata. The gene calls are TRBV11-2 and TRBJ2-5, with 11 bases lining up with TRBD2. What was sequenced was NKG2D-low CD8+ T cells sorted from blood. The CDR3 region has the DNA TGTGCCAGCAGCTTCTGGTCTAGCGGGAGGGAGACCCAGTACTTC. Residues: CASSFWSSGRETQYF.